This T cell receptor (beta chain) comes out of a study of blood T cells in healthy people across ages. PBMCs were isolated at a quantity of at least 7 million per sample. Germline V gene lookup returns CDR1 LGHNA and CDR2 YNFKEQ. The CDR3 is made up of 13 amino acids. Together with a sample-barcoded 5' primer, a J-beta primer mix was included in a second PCR lasting about 7 to 11 cycles. Tags on each cDNA molecule came from a template-switch adaptor with 12 random nucleotides. TCRdb fed the 5' RACE reads into MiXCR, producing one record per CDR3 protein. The repertoire holds about 1.5 million distinct CDR3 sequences, roughly two fifths seen once, with roughly 3.7% in the top ten.

The chain couples TRBV4-2 to TRBJ2-5; D not resolved. The J call is uncertain, as TRBJ2-7 better fits the DNA end. Sequencing was performed on blood. This sequence was found in a woman between 18 and 29 years old in good health. The CDR3 DNA is TGTGCCAGCAGCCAAGATACCAAGGACGAGCAGTACTTC. Protein product: CASSQDTKDEQYF.